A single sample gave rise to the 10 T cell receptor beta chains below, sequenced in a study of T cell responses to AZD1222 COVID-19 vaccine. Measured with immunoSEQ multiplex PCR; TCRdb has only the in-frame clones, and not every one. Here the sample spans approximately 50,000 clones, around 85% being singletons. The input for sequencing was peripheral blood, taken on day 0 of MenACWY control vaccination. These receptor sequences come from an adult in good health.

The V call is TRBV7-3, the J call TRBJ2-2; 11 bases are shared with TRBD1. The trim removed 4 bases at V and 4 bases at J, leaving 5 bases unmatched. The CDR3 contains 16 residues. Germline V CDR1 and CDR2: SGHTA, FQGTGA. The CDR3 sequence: CASSSDRGPVTGELFF. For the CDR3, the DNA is TGTGCCAGCAGCTCGGACAGGGGGCCAGTCACCGGGGAGCTGTTTTTT.

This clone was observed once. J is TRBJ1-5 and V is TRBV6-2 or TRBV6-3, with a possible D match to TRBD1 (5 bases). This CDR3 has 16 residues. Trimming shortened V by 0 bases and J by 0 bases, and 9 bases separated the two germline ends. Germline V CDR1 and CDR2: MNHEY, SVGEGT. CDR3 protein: CASSYSRTPSNQPQHF. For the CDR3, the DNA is TGTGCCAGCAGTTACTCAAGGACACCTAGCAATCAGCCCCAGCATTTT.

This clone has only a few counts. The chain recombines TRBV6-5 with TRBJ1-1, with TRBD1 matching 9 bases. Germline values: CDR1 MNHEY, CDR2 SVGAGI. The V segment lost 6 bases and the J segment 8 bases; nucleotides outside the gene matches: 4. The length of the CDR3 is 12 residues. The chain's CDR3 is CASRPGQGEAFF. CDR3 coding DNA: TGTGCCAGCAGGCCAGGACAGGGGGAAGCTTTCTTT.

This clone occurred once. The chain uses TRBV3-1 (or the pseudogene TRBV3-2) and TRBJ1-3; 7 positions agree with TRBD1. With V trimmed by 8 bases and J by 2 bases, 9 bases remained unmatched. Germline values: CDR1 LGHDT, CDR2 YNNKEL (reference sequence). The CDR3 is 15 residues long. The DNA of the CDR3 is TGTGCCAGCTCATCTTCCGACAGGGCTGGAAACACCATATATTTT. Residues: CASSSSDRAGNTIYF.

The CDR3 coding sequence is TGTGCCAGCAGCAACAACAGGGCGGGTGTAGCTTTCTTT. Protein: CASSNNRAGVAFF. The rearrangement joins TRBV27 to TRBJ1-1; D is perhaps TRBD1 (6 bases). Per germline, CDR1 MNHEY and CDR2 SMNVEV (reference sequence). The CDR3 has 13 residues. Deletions cut 6 bases from V and 10 bases from J, with 18 bases between.

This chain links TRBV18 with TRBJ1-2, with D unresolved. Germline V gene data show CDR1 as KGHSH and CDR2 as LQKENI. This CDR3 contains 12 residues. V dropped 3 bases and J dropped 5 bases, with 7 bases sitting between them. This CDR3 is CASSPDEYGYTF. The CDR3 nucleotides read TGTGCCAGCTCACCTGATGAGTATGGCTACACCTTC.

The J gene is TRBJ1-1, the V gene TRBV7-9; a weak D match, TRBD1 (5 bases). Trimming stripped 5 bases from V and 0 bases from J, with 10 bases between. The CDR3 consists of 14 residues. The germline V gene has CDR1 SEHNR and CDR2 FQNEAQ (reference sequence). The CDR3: CASSPTDMNTEAFF. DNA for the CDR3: TGTGCCAGCAGCCCGACAGATATGAACACTGAAGCTTTCTTT.

The CDR3 nucleotides read TGTGCCAGTAGTATCCTGTACACAGATACGCAGTATTTT. Amino acids: CASSILYTDTQYF. V usage is TRBV19 and J usage is TRBJ2-3; D remains ambiguous. The CDR3 totals 13 residues. Trimming left V 3 bases short and J 2 bases short, with 6 bases between. Germline-derived CDR1 and CDR2 are LNHDA and SQIVND (reference sequence).

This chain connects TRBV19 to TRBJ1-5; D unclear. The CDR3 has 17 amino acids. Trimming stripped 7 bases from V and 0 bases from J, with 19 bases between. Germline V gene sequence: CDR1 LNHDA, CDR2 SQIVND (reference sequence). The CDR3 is CASNPQATHYSNQPQHF. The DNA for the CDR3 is TGTGCCAGTAACCCGCAGGCGACACATTATAGCAATCAGCCCCAGCATTTT.

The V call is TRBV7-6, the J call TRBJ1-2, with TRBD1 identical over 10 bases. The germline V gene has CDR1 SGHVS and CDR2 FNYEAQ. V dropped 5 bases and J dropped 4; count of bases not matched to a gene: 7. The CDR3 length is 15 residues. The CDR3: CASSLGTGASYGYTF. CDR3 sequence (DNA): TGTGCCAGCAGCCTAGGGACAGGGGCGTCCTATGGCTACACCTTC.